These T cell receptor beta chains were read from a single sample in a study of blood T cell repertoires in COVID-19. Assay used: immunoSEQ multiplex PCR; TCRdb lists only in-frame clones, some missing. Of 200,000 to 250,000 clones listed, about 88% are singletons. Source material: peripheral blood. These TCRs come from a man aged 50 to 60 who had recovered from COVID-19. The CDR3 runs from the conserved cysteine through the conserved F or W. The D gene is left open where the match is weak. Clone size is given for some rows only: seen once, a few or many times, or a class if the clone is expanded.

NA	TRBV5-5	TRBJ1-5	NA	TGTGCCAGCAGCTTGGGTCAGGGAACCTTTAGCAATCAGCCCCAGCATTTT	CASSLGQGTFSNQPQHF
TRBD2	TRBV11-2	TRBJ2-7	NA	TGTGCCAGCAGCCAATCTGGGATAGCGGGAGGCCAGCAGTACTTC	CASSQSGIAGGQQYF
NA	TRBV6-6	TRBJ2-7	NA	TGTGCCAGCACCTACGCACGGCAGGGTGGCGAGCAGTACTTC	CASTYARQGGEQYF
TRBD1	TRBV10-2	TRBJ2-3	NA	TGCGCCAGCAACAGGACAGGGGTTGCAGATACGCAGTATTTT	CASNRTGVADTQYF
NA	TRBV28	TRBJ1-6	NA	TGTGCCAGCAGTCCCCGACAGGCCAATAATTCACCCCTCCACTTT	CASSPRQANNSPLHF
NA	TRBV6-6	TRBJ1-5	NA	TGTGCCAGCAGTTACAGCGGGGGCATTCAGCCCCAGCATTTT	CASSYSGGIQPQHF
NA	TRBV5-1	TRBJ2-1	NA	TGCGCCAGCAGCTTGGCCGGGGTTTACTCCTACAATGAGCAGTTCTTC	CASSLAGVYSYNEQFF
NA	TRBV6-5	TRBJ1-5	few	TGTGCCAGCAGTTACTCAAGACAGCTCAATCAGCCCCAGCATTTT	CASSYSRQLNQPQHF
TRBD1	TRBV25-1	TRBJ2-1	NA	TGTGCCAGCAGGCCAAAGGGGGCTGAGCAGTTCTTC	CASRPKGAEQFF
NA	TRBV27	TRBJ2-4	NA	TGTGCCAGCAGTTTAGTGGGGGCAACCAAAAACATTCAGTACTTC	CASSLVGATKNIQYF
TRBD1	TRBV6-5	TRBJ2-7	NA	TGTGCCAGCAGTTATAGGACAGGGCCCTACGAGCAGTACTTC	CASSYRTGPYEQYF
NA	TRBV5-1	TRBJ1-4	NA	TGCGCCAGCAGCTTGGCAGGGGATGAAAAACTGTTTTTT	CASSLAGDEKLFF
TRBD2	TRBV5-1	TRBJ2-7	NA	TGCGCCAGCAGCTTGGGGGGAGGGCGAAGCTCCTACGAGCAGTACTTC	CASSLGGGRSSYEQYF
TRBD1	TRBV24-1	TRBJ2-1	NA	TGTGCCACCAGTGATTCAACCGATGGACAGGGGGGCCAGTTGCAGTTCTTC	CATSDSTDGQGGQLQFF
TRBD1	TRBV6-5	TRBJ2-7	once	TGTGCCAGCAGCAGCGGGACAGGGGGCCACGAGCAGTACTTC	CASSSGTGGHEQYF
TRBD1	TRBV19	TRBJ1-5	once	TGTGCCAGTAGTCCCGGGACAGGGCCTAATCAGCCCCAGCATTTT	CASSPGTGPNQPQHF
TRBD2	TRBV6-5	TRBJ2-1	NA	TGTGCCAGCAGTCCGCTAGCGGGAGGCTACAATGAGCAGTTCTTC	CASSPLAGGYNEQFF
TRBD2	TRBV10-1	TRBJ2-1	NA	TGCGCCAGCAGTACCGGGACTAACACGCCCTACAATGAGCAGTTCTTC	CASSTGTNTPYNEQFF
TRBD1	TRBV10-1	TRBJ2-1	NA	TGCGCCAGCAGTGAGTCGTTGGGGACAGGGTTTAATGAGCAGTTCTTC	CASSESLGTGFNEQFF
NA	TRBV27	TRBJ1-6	NA	TGTGCCAGCAGTTACTCGGGGAGCTCCTATAATTCACCCCTCCACTTT	CASSYSGSSYNSPLHF
NA	TRBV7-9	TRBJ1-3	NA	TGTGCCAGCAGCTTAACAACAGGGTCCGGAAACACCATATATTTT	CASSLTTGSGNTIYF
TRBD1	TRBV18	TRBJ2-7	NA	TGTGCCAGCTCACCGGACAGGGGCCCCTCCTACGAGCAGTACTTC	CASSPDRGPSYEQYF
TRBD1	TRBV2	TRBJ2-2	NA	TGTGCCAGCAGTCTTATTGTGGGACAGGGGAACACCGGGGAGCTGTTTTTT	CASSLIVGQGNTGELFF
TRBD2	TRBV4-2	TRBJ2-2	NA	TGTGCCAGCAGCCGACGACTAGCGGGACCTAACTCGAACACCGGGGAGCTGTTTTTT	CASSRRLAGPNSNTGELFF